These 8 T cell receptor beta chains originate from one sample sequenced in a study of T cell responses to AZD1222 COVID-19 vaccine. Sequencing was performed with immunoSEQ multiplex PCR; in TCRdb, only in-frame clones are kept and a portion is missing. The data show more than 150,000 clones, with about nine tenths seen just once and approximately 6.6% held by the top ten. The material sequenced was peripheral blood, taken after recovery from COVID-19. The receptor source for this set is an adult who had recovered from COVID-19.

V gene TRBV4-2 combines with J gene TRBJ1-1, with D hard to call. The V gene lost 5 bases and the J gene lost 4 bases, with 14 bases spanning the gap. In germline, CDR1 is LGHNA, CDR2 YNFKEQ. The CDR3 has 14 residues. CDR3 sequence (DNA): TGTGCCAGCAGCTCTCGACTGGGGAGCACTGAAGCTTTCTTT. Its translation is CASSSRLGSTEAFF.

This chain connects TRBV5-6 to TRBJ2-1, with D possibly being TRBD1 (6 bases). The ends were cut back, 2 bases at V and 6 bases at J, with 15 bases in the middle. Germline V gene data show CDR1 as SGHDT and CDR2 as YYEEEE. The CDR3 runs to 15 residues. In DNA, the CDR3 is TGTGCCAGCAGCTTTCACCAAGGGACACCCAATGAGCAGTTCTTC. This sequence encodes CASSFHQGTPNEQFF.

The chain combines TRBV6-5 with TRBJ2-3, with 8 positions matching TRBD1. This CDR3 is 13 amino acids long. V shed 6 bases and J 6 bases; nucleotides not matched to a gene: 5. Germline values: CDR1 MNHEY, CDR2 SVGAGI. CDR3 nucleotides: TGTGCCAGCAGCGGACAGGGAAGGGATACGCAGTATTTT. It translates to CASSGQGRDTQYF.

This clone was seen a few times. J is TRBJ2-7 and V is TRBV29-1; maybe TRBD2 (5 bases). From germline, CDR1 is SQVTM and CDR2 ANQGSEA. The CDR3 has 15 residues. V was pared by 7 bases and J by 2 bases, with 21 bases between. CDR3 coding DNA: TGCAGCGCCGGAGGTCGTCACGCGACGCCCTACGAGCAGTACTTC. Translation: CSAGGRHATPYEQYF.

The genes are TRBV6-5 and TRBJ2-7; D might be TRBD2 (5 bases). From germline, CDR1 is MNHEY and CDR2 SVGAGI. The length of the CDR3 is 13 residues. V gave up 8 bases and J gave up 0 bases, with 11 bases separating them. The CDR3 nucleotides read TGTGCCAGCCGGGATCCTATCTCCTACGAGCAGTACTTC. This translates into CASRDPISYEQYF.

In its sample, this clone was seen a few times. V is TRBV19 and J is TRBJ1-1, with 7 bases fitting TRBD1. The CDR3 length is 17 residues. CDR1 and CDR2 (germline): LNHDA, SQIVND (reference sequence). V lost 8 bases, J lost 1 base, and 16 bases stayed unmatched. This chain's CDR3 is CASGHRGGLVGNTEAFF. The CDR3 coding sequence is TGTGCCAGTGGACACAGGGGAGGGCTCGTCGGGAACACTGAAGCTTTCTTT.

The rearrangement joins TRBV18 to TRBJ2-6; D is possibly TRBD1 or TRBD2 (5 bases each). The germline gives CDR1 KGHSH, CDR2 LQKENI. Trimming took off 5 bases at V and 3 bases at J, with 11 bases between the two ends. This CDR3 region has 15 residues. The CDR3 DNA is TGTGCCAGCTCAGGGACCGGGGTTGGGGCCAACGTCCTGACTTTC. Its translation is CASSGTGVGANVLTF.

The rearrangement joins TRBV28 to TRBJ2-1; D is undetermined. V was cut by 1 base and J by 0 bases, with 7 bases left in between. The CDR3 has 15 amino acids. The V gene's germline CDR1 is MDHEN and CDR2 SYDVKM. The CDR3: CASSLSPSSYNEQFF. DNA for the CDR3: TGTGCCAGCAGTTTATCCCCTAGCTCCTACAATGAGCAGTTCTTC.